This T cell receptor (beta chain) was captured by sequencing in a study of blood T cell repertoires in COVID-19. Study-wide context: Acute and convalescent COVID-19 specimens originated in the United States, Italy and Spain. T cells, B-cell-depleted T cells, or PBMCs provided the cDNA or gDNA that served as material.

TCRdb's copy holds only in-frame clones and misses some; the assay was immunoSEQ multiplex PCR. Among almost 85,000 clones listed, 83% were seen once. Sequencing used peripheral blood. The sequence derives from a man at least 80 years old with active or convalescent COVID-19.

In DNA, the CDR3 is TGCGCCAGCAGCGTCGGGACAGGGGTGTATACCGGGGAGCTGTTTTTT. It translates to CASSVGTGVYTGELFF. The chain uses TRBV5-1 and TRBJ2-2, with 10 bases that match TRBD1. From germline, CDR1 is SGHRS and CDR2 YFSETQ. The CDR3 is 16 amino acids. The J segment lost 5 bases and the V segment lost 4 bases, leaving 8 bases of the junction unmatched.